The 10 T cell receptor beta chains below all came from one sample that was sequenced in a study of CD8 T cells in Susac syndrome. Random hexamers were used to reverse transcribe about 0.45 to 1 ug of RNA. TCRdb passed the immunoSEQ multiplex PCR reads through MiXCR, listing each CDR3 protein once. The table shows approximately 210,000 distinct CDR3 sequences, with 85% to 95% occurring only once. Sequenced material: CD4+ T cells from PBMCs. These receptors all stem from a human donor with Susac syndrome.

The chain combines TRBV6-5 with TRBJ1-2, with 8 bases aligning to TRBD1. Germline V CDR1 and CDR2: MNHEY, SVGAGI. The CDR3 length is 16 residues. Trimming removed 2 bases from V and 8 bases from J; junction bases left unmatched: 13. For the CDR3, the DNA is TGTGCCAGCAGTTACCTAACTCCGGACAGGGAAGGCGGCTACACCTTC. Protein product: CASSYLTPDREGGYTF.

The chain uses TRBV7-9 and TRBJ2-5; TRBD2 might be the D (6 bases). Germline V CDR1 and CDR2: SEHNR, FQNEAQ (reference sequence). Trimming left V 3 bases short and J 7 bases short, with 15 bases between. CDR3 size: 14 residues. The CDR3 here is CASSLGLEEMTQYF. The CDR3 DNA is TGTGCCAGCAGCTTGGGACTTGAAGAGATGACCCAGTACTTC.

The DNA for the CDR3 is TGCGCCAGCAGCTGGGGACTAGCCTACAATGAGCAGTTCTTC. As protein: CASSWGLAYNEQFF. This chain joins TRBV5-1 and TRBJ2-1; the match to TRBD2 covers 8 bases. V gave up 3 bases and J gave up 2 bases; unmatched junction bases: 1. The CDR3 extends over 14 amino acids. Germline assignment: CDR1 SGHRS and CDR2 YFSETQ.

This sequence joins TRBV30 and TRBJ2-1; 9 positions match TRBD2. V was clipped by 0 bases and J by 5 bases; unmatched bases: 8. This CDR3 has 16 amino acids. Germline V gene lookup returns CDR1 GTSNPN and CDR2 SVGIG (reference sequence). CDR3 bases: TGTGCCTGGAGTGTTAAGGCGGGGGGGCCCGACAATGAGCAGTTCTTC. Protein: CAWSVKAGGPDNEQFF.

The CDR3 protein is CASSPDSGLTDTQYF. CDR3 sequence (DNA): TGTGCCAGCAGCCCGGATTCTGGCCTTACAGATACGCAGTATTTT. This chain joins TRBV9 and TRBJ2-3; unclear D gene. From germline, CDR1 is SGDLS and CDR2 YYNGEE. Trimming took off 4 bases at V and 3 bases at J, with 15 bases between the two ends. The CDR3 length is 15 residues.

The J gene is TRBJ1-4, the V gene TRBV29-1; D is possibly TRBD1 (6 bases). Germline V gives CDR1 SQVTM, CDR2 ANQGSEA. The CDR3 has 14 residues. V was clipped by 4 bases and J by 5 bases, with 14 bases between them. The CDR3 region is CSVALGGRNEKLFF. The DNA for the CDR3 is TGCAGCGTTGCCCTTGGGGGCCGAAATGAAAAACTGTTTTTT.

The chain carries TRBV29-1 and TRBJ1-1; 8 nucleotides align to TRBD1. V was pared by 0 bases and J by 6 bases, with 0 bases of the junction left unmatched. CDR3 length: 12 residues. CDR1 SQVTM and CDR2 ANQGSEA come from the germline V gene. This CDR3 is CSVEEQGAEAFF. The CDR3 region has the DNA TGCAGCGTTGAAGAACAGGGGGCTGAAGCTTTCTTT.

The CDR3 DNA reads as TGTGCCAGCAGTTACGGGGCCTGGGACTATGGCTACACCTTC. It translates to CASSYGAWDYGYTF. V usage is TRBV6-2 or TRBV6-3 and J usage is TRBJ1-2, with D perhaps TRBD1 (5 bases). The V gene lost 2 bases and the J gene lost 3 bases, with 10 bases spanning the gap. This CDR3 has 14 amino acids. Germline values: CDR1 MNHEY, CDR2 SVGEGT.

CDR3 loop: CATSKENYEQYF. CDR3 coding DNA: TGTGCCACCTCGAAGGAGAACTACGAGCAGTACTTC. The chain carries TRBV15 and TRBJ2-7; D unclear. V was shortened by 8 bases and J by 3 bases, with 11 bases between the two germline ends. The CDR3 consists of 12 residues. The germline gives CDR1 LNHNV, CDR2 YYDKDF (reference sequence).

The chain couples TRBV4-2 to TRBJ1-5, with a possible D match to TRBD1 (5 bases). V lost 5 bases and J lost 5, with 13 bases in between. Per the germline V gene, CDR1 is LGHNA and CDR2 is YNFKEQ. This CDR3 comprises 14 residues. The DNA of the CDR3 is TGTGCCAGCAGCTCAGGGACGGTCTATCAGCCCCAGCATTTT. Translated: CASSSGTVYQPQHF.